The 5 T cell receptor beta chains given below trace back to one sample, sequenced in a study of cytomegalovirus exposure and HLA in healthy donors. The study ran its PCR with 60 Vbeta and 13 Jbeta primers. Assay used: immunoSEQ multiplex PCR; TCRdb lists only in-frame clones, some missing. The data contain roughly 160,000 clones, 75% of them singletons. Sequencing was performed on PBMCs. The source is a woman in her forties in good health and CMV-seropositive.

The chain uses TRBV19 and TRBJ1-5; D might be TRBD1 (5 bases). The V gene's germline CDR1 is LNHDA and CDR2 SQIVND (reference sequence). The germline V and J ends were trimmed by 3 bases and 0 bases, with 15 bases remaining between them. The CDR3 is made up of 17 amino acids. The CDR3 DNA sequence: TGTGCCAGTAGTATTCTGGGGCAGCACGCTAGCAATCAGCCCCAGCATTTT. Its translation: CASSILGQHASNQPQHF.

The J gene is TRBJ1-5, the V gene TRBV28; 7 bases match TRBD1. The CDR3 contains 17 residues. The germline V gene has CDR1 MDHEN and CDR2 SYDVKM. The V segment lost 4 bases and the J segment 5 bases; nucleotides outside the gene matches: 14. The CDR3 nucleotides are TGTGCCAGCAGTTCTTGGGCGACAGGGAGGAGGGATCAGCCCCAGCATTTT. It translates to CASSSWATGRRDQPQHF.

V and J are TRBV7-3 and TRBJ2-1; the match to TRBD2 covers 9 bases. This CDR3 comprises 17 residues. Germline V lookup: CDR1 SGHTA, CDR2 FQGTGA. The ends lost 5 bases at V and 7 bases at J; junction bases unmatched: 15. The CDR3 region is CASSLFRIAGVENEQFF. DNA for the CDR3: TGTGCCAGCAGCCTATTCCGGATAGCGGGAGTGGAGAATGAGCAGTTCTTC.

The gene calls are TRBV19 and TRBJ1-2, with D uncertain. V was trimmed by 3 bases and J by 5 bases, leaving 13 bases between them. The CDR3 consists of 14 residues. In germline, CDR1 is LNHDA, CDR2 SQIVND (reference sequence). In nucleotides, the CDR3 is TGTGCCAGTAGTATGTCCAGGACGGGGTATGGCTACACCTTC. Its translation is CASSMSRTGYGYTF.

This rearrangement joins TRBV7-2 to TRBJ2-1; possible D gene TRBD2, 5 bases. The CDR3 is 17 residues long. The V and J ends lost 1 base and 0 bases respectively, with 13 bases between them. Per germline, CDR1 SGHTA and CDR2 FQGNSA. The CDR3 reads CASSLVRLGLSYNEQFF. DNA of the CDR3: TGTGCCAGCAGCTTAGTGAGGTTAGGACTCTCCTACAATGAGCAGTTCTTC.